One sample yielded the 27 T cell receptor beta chains listed below, sequenced in a study of CXCR3-negative and CXCR3-positive naive CD8 T cells. The study made its TRB cDNA libraries by 5' RACE, adding UMI labels. From its re-call of the 5' RACE reads, TCRdb lists each CDR3 protein once, without DNA. The table lists about 5,900 distinct CDR3 sequences. Sequencing was performed on naive CXCR3- CD8+ T cells from blood. Subset indicated: CD45RO-CCR7+CD27+CD95- naive CD8+ T cells lacking CXCR3 (TNR3-). The receptors were gathered from a human donor in good health. Some clones in this sample may be carry-over from other donors' samples.

This clonotype counts as medium-sized by frequency. This rearrangement joins TRBV29-1 to TRBJ2-3. The CDR3 extends over 14 amino acids. Germline CDR1 and CDR2: SQVTM and ANQGSEA. The CDR3 here is CSVEDLGLTDTQYF.

By frequency, this clonotype registers medium-sized. The V gene is TRBV7-9, the J gene TRBJ2-7; the TCRdb call, TRBD1, lacks DNA for checking. Germline V lookup: CDR1 SEHNR, CDR2 FQNEAQ (reference sequence). The CDR3 length is 11 residues. CDR3 amino acids: CASSPGAEQYF.

The genes are TRBV28 and TRBJ2-7; TCRdb outputs TRBD2, but without DNA this stays unchecked. Germline V gene data show CDR1 as MDHEN and CDR2 as SYDVKM. The CDR3 totals 17 residues. The chain's CDR3 is CASSLSLAGSNSYEQYF.

Measured by frequency, this clonotype is medium-sized. J is TRBJ2-7 and V is TRBV2; absent DNA, TCRdb's TRBD2 call cannot be checked. The germline V gene has CDR1 SNHLY and CDR2 FYNNEI. The CDR3 sequence is 15 residues long. The CDR3 reads CASSEELAVDPEQYF.

The chain combines TRBV29-1 with TRBJ2-1; checking the TCRdb D call of TRBD2 is not possible without DNA. CDR1 SQVTM and CDR2 ANQGSEA come from the germline V gene. The length of the CDR3 is 17 residues. The CDR3 loop reads CSAVAGTGLAGYNEQFF.

By frequency, this clonotype is medium-sized (0.01 to 0.1%). The chain couples TRBV29-1 to TRBJ2-2. Germline CDR1 SQVTM, CDR2 ANQGSEA. The CDR3 has 12 amino acids. The chain's CDR3 is CSVVRLTGELFF.

The rearrangement links TRBV18 to TRBJ2-3; TCRdb's D gene call, TRBD2, goes unchecked for lack of DNA. CDR3 length: 14 amino acids. Germline loops: CDR1 KGHSH, CDR2 LQKENI. The CDR3 spells CASSPPGGPDTQYF.

Frequency places this clonotype as medium-sized (0.01 to 0.1%). The genes are TRBV29-1 and TRBJ2-7; TCRdb selects TRBD1, and the lack of DNA leaves this call unchecked. Germline V gene sequence: CDR1 SQVTM, CDR2 ANQGSEA. CDR3 length: 13 residues. CDR3 residues: CSGRGGRGYEQYF.

This clonotype is medium-sized (0.01 to 0.1%) by frequency. The chain couples TRBV25-1 to TRBJ1-1; without DNA, the TCRdb call of TRBD1 cannot be checked. Germline CDR1 and CDR2: MGHDK and SYGVNS. This CDR3 region has 13 residues. CDR3 amino acids: CASRQGLNTEAFF.

The chain couples TRBV28 to TRBJ2-7; checking the TCRdb D call of TRBD1 is not possible without DNA. Germline CDR1 is MDHEN and CDR2 is SYDVKM. The CDR3 covers 14 residues. CDR3 protein: CASSLTGASYEQYF.

According to its frequency, this clonotype is medium-sized. The gene calls are TRBV9 and TRBJ2-7; TCRdb calls TRBD1, which cannot be checked without DNA. Per the germline V gene, CDR1 is SGDLS and CDR2 is YYNGEE. The CDR3 runs 13 residues. The CDR3 is CASSVGGGDEQYF. Together with reference TRBV9 and TRBJ2-7, the CDR3 gives the full variable domain: DSGVTQTPKHLITATGQRVTLRCSPRSGDLSVYWYQQSLDQGLQFLIQYYNGEERAKGNILERFSAQQFPDLHSELNLSSLELGDSALYFCASSVGGGDEQYFGPGTRLTVT.

The chain carries TRBV21-1 and TRBJ2-5. TRBV21-1 represents a pseudogene. The CDR3 spans 14 residues. CDR3 protein: CASSDHISVETQYF.

The V and J genes are TRBV6-6 and TRBJ1-1; TCRdb selects TRBD1, and the lack of DNA leaves this call unchecked. This CDR3 spans 11 amino acids. Germline assignment: CDR1 MNHNY and CDR2 SVGAGI (reference sequence). CDR3 residues: CASSPGGEAFF.

V and J are TRBV25-1 and TRBJ2-7; TCRdb returns TRBD1, unconfirmable since there is no DNA. The CDR3 spans 16 residues. Germline CDR1 MGHDK, CDR2 SYGVNS. The CDR3 sequence is CASSELGIRDTYEQYF.

The chain joins TRBV29-1 to TRBJ2-7; the TCRdb call, TRBD1, lacks DNA for checking. The CDR3 covers 13 residues. Germline V gene data show CDR1 as SQVTM and CDR2 as ANQGSEA. The CDR3: CSVEGPGSYEQYF.

This chain joins TRBV19 and TRBJ2-1; TCRdb indicates TRBD1, and absent DNA this call remains unverified. Per germline, CDR1 LNHDA and CDR2 SQIVND (reference sequence). CDR3 length equals 13 residues. The CDR3: CASTLGTGDEQFF. The full variable domain, with the rest looked up from reference TRBV19 and TRBJ2-1, is DGGITQSPKYLFRKEGQNVTLSCEQNLNHDAMYWYRQDPGQGLRLIYYSQIVNDFQKGDIAEGYSVSREKKESFPLTVTSAQKNPTAFYLCASTLGTGDEQFFGPGTRLTVL.

CDR3: CASSVAEGPKNIQYF. V usage is TRBV9 and J usage is TRBJ2-4; the TCRdb call, TRBD2, lacks DNA for checking. The germline CDR1 and CDR2 sequences are SGDLS and YYNGEE. The CDR3 loop spans 15 amino acids.

This clonotype is classed as medium-sized (0.01 to 0.1%) by frequency. This chain connects TRBV10-2 to TRBJ2-7; TCRdb's D call, TRBD1, is unchecked because there is no DNA. The CDR3 totals 11 residues. Germline loops: CDR1 WSHSY, CDR2 SAAADI. The CDR3 sequence is CASRTGEEQYF.

Its frequency marks this clonotype as medium-sized (0.01 to 0.1%). The gene calls are TRBV7-2 and TRBJ2-2; the D gene TCRdb calls, TRBD2, cannot be checked with no DNA. The length of the CDR3 is 15 residues. Germline V CDR1 and CDR2: SGHTA, FQGNSA. This chain's CDR3 is CASSWSDSYTGELFF.

Its frequency marks this clonotype as medium-sized (0.01 to 0.1%). The chain joins TRBV30 to TRBJ1-1; checking the TCRdb D call of TRBD1 is not possible without DNA. Germline CDR1 GTSNPN, CDR2 SVGIG (reference sequence). The CDR3 covers 14 residues. CDR3 amino acids: CAWSVDRENTEAFF.

This clonotype is medium-sized (0.01 to 0.1%) by frequency. This chain links TRBV7-9 with TRBJ2-1; absent DNA, TCRdb's TRBD2 call cannot be checked. Per the germline V gene, CDR1 is SEHNR and CDR2 is FQNEAQ (reference sequence). This CDR3 spans 16 amino acids. CDR3 in amino acids: CASSTHVAGGGDEQFF.

The gene calls are TRBV29-1 and TRBJ1-1; the D call of TRBD1 rests on TCRdb alone, since no DNA is present to check it. This CDR3 region has 13 residues. Germline values: CDR1 SQVTM, CDR2 ANQGSEA. CDR3 sequence: CSVVTPMNTEAFF.

This clonotype is identified as medium-sized (0.01 to 0.1%) from frequency. The chain employs TRBV28 and TRBJ2-7; TCRdb lists TRBD1, though no DNA is available to test this call. CDR3 length equals 15 residues. Germline loops: CDR1 MDHEN, CDR2 SYDVKM. CDR3 loop: CASSLGRTASYEQYF.

This CDR3 reads CASSLREVYEQYF. The rearrangement uses TRBV2 and TRBJ2-7; checking the TCRdb D call of TRBD1 is not possible without DNA. The length of the CDR3 is 13 residues. Germline-derived CDR1 and CDR2 are SNHLY and FYNNEI. The full variable domain, completed using reference TRBV2 and TRBJ2-7, is EPEVTQTPSHQVTQMGQEVILRCVPISNHLYFYWYRQILGQKVEFLVSFYNNEISEKSEIFDDQFSVERPDGSNFTLKIRSTKLEDSAMYFCASSLREVYEQYFGPGTRLTVT.

This clonotype counts as medium-sized by frequency. This rearrangement joins TRBV9 to TRBJ2-7; no DNA is available, so the TRBD1 call from TCRdb remains unchecked. The CDR3 covers 15 residues. CDR1 and CDR2 from the germline V gene are SGDLS and YYNGEE. CDR3 region: CASSAGQGFSYEQYF.

This rearrangement joins TRBV24-1 to TRBJ2-1; TCRdb outputs TRBD1, but without DNA this stays unchecked. The CDR3 spans 16 residues. Germline V gene lookup returns CDR1 KGHDR and CDR2 SFDVKD. The CDR3 reads CATSDFRHRGGNEQFF.

This chain connects TRBV25-1 to TRBJ2-7; TCRdb lists TRBD1, though no DNA is available to test this call. Germline values: CDR1 MGHDK, CDR2 SYGVNS. The CDR3 is 15 amino acids. The CDR3: CASQSLQGASYEQYF.